A selection of T cell receptor beta chains follows, all from one sample in a study of lymphopenia after photon versus proton radiotherapy. Profiling relied on immunoSEQ multiplex PCR, and the TCRdb table lists in-frame clones only, not all of them. The sample includes about 20,000 clones, about nine tenths seen only once; the top ten take about 9.1%. The sample consisted of peripheral blood, taken from a patient treated with proton-based radiotherapy. These receptor sequences come from a man aged 65-85 years with pancreatic cancer. CDR3s include the opening cysteine and the closing phenylalanine or tryptophan. The D gene is left open where the match is weak. Clone sizes are given selectively: once, few, many, or a class where the clone is expanded.

V gene	J gene	clone size	D gene	CDR3 protein	CDR3 DNA
TRBV7-9	TRBJ2-1	NA	TRBD1	CASNPSGQGGFGQFF	TGTGCCAGCAATCCATCAGGACAGGGAGGTTTTGGGCAGTTCTTC
TRBV27	TRBJ2-1	NA	NA	CASSFMSRVSYNEQFF	TGTGCCAGCAGCTTTATGTCCAGGGTGTCCTACAATGAGCAGTTCTTC
TRBV7-2	TRBJ2-7	NA	NA	CASSFSGLNSYEQYF	TGTGCCAGCAGCTTTAGCGGCCTCAACTCCTACGAGCAGTACTTC
TRBV6-5	TRBJ1-2	NA	TRBD1	CASSYDRQGAVGYTF	TGTGCCAGCAGTTACGATCGACAGGGGGCCGTGGGCTACACCTTC
TRBV7-2	TRBJ2-7	few	TRBD1	CASSLVGQGYEQYF	TGTGCCAGCAGCTTAGTGGGACAGGGGTACGAGCAGTACTTC
TRBV30	TRBJ2-7	NA	NA	CAWMSPPSYEQYF	TGTGCCTGGATGAGCCCTCCTTCCTACGAGCAGTACTTC
TRBV30	TRBJ2-7	NA	NA	CAWSLRAYEQYF	TGTGCCTGGAGTCTAAGGGCCTACGAGCAGTACTTC
TRBV21-1	TRBJ1-5	NA	NA	CASSKMAPGPTKNQPQHF	TGTGCCAGCAGCAAAATGGCCCCGGGGCCGACCAAGAATCAGCCCCAGCATTTT
TRBV6-6	TRBJ2-4	medium-sized	NA	CASSLGRENIQYF	TGTGCCAGCAGTTTGGGCAGAGAAAACATTCAGTACTTC
TRBV4-1	TRBJ2-3	NA	TRBD2	CASSQASGRPLDTQYF	TGCGCCAGCAGCCAAGCTAGCGGGAGGCCCCTAGATACGCAGTATTTT